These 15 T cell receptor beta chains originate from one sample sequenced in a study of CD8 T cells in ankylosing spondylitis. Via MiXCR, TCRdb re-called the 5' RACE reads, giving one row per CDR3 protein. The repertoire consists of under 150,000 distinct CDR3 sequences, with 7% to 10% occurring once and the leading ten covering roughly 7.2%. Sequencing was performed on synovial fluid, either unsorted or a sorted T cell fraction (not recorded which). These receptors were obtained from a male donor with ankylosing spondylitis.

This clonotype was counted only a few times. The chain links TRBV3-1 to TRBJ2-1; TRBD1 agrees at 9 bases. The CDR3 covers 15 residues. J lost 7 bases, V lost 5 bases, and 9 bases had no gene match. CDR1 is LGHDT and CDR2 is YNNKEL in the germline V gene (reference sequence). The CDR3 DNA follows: TGTGCCAGCAGCAGACGGGGACAGGGTGGGAATGAGCAGTTCTTC. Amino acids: CASSRRGQGGNEQFF.

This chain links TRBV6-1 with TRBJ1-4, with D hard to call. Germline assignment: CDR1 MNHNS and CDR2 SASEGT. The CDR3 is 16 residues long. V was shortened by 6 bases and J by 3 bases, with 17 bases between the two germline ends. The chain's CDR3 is CASSILPASANEKLFF. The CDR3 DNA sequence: TGTGCCAGCAGCATTCTTCCGGCCTCGGCTAATGAAAAACTGTTTTTT.

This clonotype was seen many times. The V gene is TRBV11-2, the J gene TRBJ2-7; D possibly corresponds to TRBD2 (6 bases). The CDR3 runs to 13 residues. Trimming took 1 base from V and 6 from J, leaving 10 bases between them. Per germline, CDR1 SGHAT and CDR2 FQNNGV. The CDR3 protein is CASSLGSGGEQYF. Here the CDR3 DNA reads TGTGCCAGCAGCTTAGGTTCCGGGGGCGAGCAGTACTTC.

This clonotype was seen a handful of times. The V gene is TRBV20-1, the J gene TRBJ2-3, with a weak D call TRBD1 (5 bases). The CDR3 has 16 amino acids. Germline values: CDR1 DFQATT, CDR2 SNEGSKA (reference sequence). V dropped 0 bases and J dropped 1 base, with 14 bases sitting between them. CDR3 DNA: TGCAGTGCTAGAGATCCCAAGTTACAGGGCACAGATACGCAGTATTTT. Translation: CSARDPKLQGTDTQYF.

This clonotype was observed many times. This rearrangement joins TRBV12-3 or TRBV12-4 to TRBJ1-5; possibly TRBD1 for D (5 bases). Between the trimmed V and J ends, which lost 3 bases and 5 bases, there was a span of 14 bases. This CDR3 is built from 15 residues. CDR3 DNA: TGTGCCAGCAGTTTGTGGCAGGGAGAGGATCAGCCCCAGCATTTT. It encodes CASSLWQGEDQPQHF.

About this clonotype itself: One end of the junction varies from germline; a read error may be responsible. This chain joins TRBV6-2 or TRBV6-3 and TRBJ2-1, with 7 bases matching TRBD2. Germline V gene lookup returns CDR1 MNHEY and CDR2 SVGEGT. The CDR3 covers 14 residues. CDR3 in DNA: TGTGCCAACAGTTATGGGGGGGGGTGCAATGAGCAGTTCTTC. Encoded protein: CANSYGGGCNEQFF.

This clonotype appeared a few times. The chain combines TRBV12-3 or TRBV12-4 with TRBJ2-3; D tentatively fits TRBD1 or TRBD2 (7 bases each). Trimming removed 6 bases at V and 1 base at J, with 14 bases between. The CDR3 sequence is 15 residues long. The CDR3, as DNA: TGTGCCAGCAGACTCAGGGGGGGCGGCACAGATACGCAGTATTTT. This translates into CASRLRGGGTDTQYF.

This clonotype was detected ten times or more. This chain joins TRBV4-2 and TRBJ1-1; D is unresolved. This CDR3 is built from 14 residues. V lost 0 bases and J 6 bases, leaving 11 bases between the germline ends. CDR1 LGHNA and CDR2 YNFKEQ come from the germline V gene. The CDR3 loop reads CASSQEVKAAEAFF. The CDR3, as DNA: TGTGCCAGCAGCCAAGAGGTCAAAGCCGCTGAAGCTTTCTTT.

The CDR3 DNA sequence: TGTGCCACCTCGCGGACAGGGGGCTTCGGGGCCAACGTCCTGACTTTC. This translates into CATSRTGGFGANVLTF. This chain joins TRBV11-2 and TRBJ2-6; 11 bases align to TRBD1. After removal of 10 bases from V and 4 bases from J, the junction contained 9 bases not matched to a gene. CDR1 is SGHAT, CDR2 FQNNGV, per germline. This CDR3 is 16 amino acids long.

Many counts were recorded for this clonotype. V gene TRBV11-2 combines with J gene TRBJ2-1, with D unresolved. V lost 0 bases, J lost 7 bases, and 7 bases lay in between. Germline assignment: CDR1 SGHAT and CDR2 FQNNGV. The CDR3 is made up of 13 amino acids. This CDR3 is CASSLDTANEQFF. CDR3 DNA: TGTGCCAGCAGCTTAGATACGGCTAATGAGCAGTTCTTC.

CDR3 sequence: CASSTRDSQETQYF. CDR3 DNA sequence: TGTGCCAGCAGTACTCGGGACAGCCAAGAGACCCAGTACTTC. This sequence joins TRBV6-2 or TRBV6-3 and TRBJ2-5; 7 nucleotides agree with TRBD1. With V trimmed by 5 bases and J by 1 base, 4 bases remained unmatched. The V gene's germline CDR1 is MNHEY and CDR2 SVGEGT. This CDR3 comprises 14 residues.

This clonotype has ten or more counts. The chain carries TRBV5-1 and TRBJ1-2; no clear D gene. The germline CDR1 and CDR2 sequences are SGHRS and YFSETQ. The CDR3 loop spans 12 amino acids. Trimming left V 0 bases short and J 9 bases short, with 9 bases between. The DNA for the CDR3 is TGCGCCAGCAGCTTGGATGCCAGTAGCTACACCTTC. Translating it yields CASSLDASSYTF.

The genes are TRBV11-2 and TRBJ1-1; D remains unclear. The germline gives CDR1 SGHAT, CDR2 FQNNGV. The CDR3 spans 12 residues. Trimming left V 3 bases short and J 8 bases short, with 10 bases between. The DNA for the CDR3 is TGTGCCAGCAGCTTTTTGGCGACAGAAGCTTTCTTT. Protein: CASSFLATEAFF.

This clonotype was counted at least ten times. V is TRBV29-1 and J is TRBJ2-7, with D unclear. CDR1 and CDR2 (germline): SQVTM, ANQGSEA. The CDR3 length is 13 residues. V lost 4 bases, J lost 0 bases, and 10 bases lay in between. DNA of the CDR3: TGCAGCGTTGCCAGGAGTAGCTCCTACGAGCAGTACTTC. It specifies CSVARSSSYEQYF.

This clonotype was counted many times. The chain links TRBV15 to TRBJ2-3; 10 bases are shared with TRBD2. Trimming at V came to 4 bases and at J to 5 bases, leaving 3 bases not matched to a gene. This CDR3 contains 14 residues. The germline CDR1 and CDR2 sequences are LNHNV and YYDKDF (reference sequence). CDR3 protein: CATSIPSGGDTQYF. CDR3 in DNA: TGTGCCACCAGCATTCCTAGCGGGGGAGATACGCAGTATTTT.